The source of this T cell receptor beta chain is a study of T cells after yellow fever vaccination. At the level of the study: Fractions of limited cellularity were prepared by means of SMART-Seq v4 Ultra Low Input.

This clonotype occurred many times. TCRdb ran MiXCR on the 5' RACE reads and lists one entry per CDR3 protein. This table holds 250,000 to 350,000 distinct CDR3 sequences, 3.5% to 4.5% found once. This CDR3 comprises 14 residues. Trimming removed 5 bases at V and 2 bases at J, with 13 bases between. Germline V lookup: CDR1 SGHRS, CDR2 YFSETQ. This TCR derives from a young man who received the YFV17D yellow fever vaccine. The V call is TRBV5-1, the J call TRBJ1-1; D might be TRBD1 (6 bases). The source was PBMCs, collected 15 days after the yellow fever booster vaccination. The CDR3 region is CASSRQASNTEAFF. In DNA form, the CDR3 reads TGCGCCAGCAGTCGACAGGCTAGTAACACTGAAGCTTTCTTT. Based on the CDR3 plus reference TRBV5-1 and TRBJ1-1, the full variable domain is KAGVTQTPRYLIKTRGQQVTLSCSPISGHRSVSWYQQTPGQGLQFLFEYFSETQRNKGNFPGRFSGRQFSNSRSEMNVSTLELGDSALYLCASSRQASNTEAFFGQGTRLTVV.